This TCR beta chain was obtained from a study of shared clonotypes between healthy human individuals. TCRdb's copy holds only in-frame clones and misses some; the assay was immunoSEQ multiplex PCR. The sample has roughly 380,000 clones; about 97% are singletons. V shed 4 bases and J shed 0 bases, with 10 bases lying between them. CDR1 SNHLY and CDR2 FYNNEI come from the germline V gene. The CDR3 length is 15 residues. About this clone itself: This CDR3 is also generated by other DNA sequences in the sample.

The sequencing sample was made of memory CD8+ T cells sorted from blood. Subset specified: CD45RO+ cells pooled with CCR7-negative TemRA cells. The chain is built from TRBV2 and TRBJ1-5; D is perhaps TRBD1 (5 bases). The receptor's source is a man aged 25 to 45 in good health. CDR3 sequence (DNA): TGTGCCAGCAGTGGCCAGGGCGGTAGCAATCAGCCCCAGCATTTT. Translated, it gives CASSGQGGSNQPQHF.